This TCR beta chain was captured in a study of breast tumors, draining lymph nodes, adjacent tissues. Study observations and caveats: Findings are consistent with lymph node origin and intratumoral expansion of most tumor T cells. Tumor and nontumor repertoires were significantly more similar in luminal-like than in basal-like breast cancer. Tumors had less TCR diversity than lymph nodes, more than nontumor tissue.

Samples came from axillary lymph nodes draining the breast cancer. TCRdb used MiXCR to reprocess the multiplex PCR reads, holding one entry per CDR3 protein. Among roughly 120,000 distinct CDR3 sequences listed, 15% to 20% were seen once. This clonotype came up many times. Its target is not known. Germline CDR1 reads MDHEN; CDR2 reads SYDVKM. The CDR3 covers 15 residues. V was shortened by 1 base and J by 4 bases, with 13 bases between the two germline ends. Sequences were obtained from axillary lymph node tissue. The receptor comes from a female donor with breast cancer. Some clones in this sample may be carry-over from other donors' samples. The chain joins TRBV28 to TRBJ2-5; a weak D match, TRBD2 (6 bases). The CDR3 reads CASSLLRERAETQYF. As DNA, the CDR3 is TGTGCCAGCAGTTTATTACGGGAGAGGGCAGAGACCCAGTACTTC.